These 22 T cell receptor beta chains were all obtained from the same sample, sequenced in a study of CD8 T cells in Susac syndrome. With random hexamers, reverse transcription was performed on about 0.5 to 1 ug of RNA. A single record per CDR3 protein comes from TCRdb applying MiXCR to the immunoSEQ multiplex PCR reads. The data contain around 150,000 distinct CDR3 sequences, roughly 95% of them singletons. Sequencing input: CD4+ T cells from PBMCs. These receptors originate from a human donor in good health.

V and J are TRBV30 and TRBJ2-5; D is undetermined. Germline values: CDR1 GTSNPN, CDR2 SVGIG (reference sequence). The CDR3 loop spans 13 amino acids. V lost 2 bases and J lost 7, with 14 bases in between. The CDR3 is CAWSNQPTGTQYF. DNA for the CDR3: TGTGCCTGGAGTAATCAGCCAACCGGGACCCAGTACTTC.

The sample holds one count of this clonotype. The chain links TRBV3-1 to TRBJ2-1; TRBD1 agrees at 8 bases. This CDR3 contains 13 residues. Trimming cost V 4 bases and J 8 bases; bases outside gene matches: 4. Germline CDR1 and CDR2: LGHDT and YNNKEL (reference sequence). In nucleotides, the CDR3 is TGTGCCAGCAGCCGCGACAGGGGTCATGAGCAGTTCTTC. It yields the protein CASSRDRGHEQFF.

The V call is TRBV29-1, the J call TRBJ2-1; TRBD2 agrees at 12 bases. Trimming took 4 bases from V and 0 from J; bases not matched to a gene: 7. The germline V gene has CDR1 SQVTM and CDR2 ANQGSEA. The CDR3 totals 17 residues. CDR3 residues: CSVGPSGGGSSYNEQFF. CDR3 coding DNA: TGCAGCGTTGGCCCTAGCGGGGGGGGTAGCTCCTACAATGAGCAGTTCTTC.

This clonotype has just one count. Here the CDR3 reads CASSSGSPDTQYF. In DNA, the CDR3 is TGTGCCAGCAGTTCCGGGTCCCCAGATACGCAGTATTTT. This chain connects TRBV7-3 to TRBJ2-3, with no clear D. This CDR3 contains 13 residues. V was pared by 6 bases and J by 4 bases, with 11 bases between. CDR1 is SGHTA and CDR2 is FQGTGA in the germline V gene.

This clonotype was detected only once. This sequence joins TRBV20-1 and TRBJ2-5, with 10 bases fitting TRBD2. CDR1 DFQATT and CDR2 SNEGSKA come from the germline V gene (reference sequence). The CDR3 covers 14 residues. J was trimmed by 3 bases and V by 6 bases; bases with no gene match: 7. CDR3 DNA: TGCAGTGCCCAGCGGGGGGGCACGGAAGAGACCCAGTACTTC. Translating it yields CSAQRGGTEETQYF.

The J gene is TRBJ1-3, the V gene TRBV19, with D hard to call. CDR3 size: 15 residues. Trimming removed 4 bases at V and 0 bases at J, with 10 bases between. CDR1 and CDR2 from the germline V gene are LNHDA and SQIVND (reference sequence). The CDR3 DNA follows: TGTGCCAGTAGTACCCCTCTACGCTCTGGAAACACCATATATTTT. Protein product: CASSTPLRSGNTIYF.

This clonotype has just a few counts. J is TRBJ1-5 and V is TRBV2, with TRBD1 identical over 10 bases. Germline CDR1 SNHLY, CDR2 FYNNEI. J lost 5 bases, V lost 8 bases, and 12 bases had no gene match. The CDR3 consists of 16 residues. CDR3 region: CASSRDRDRGDQPQHF. The CDR3 DNA is TGTGCCAGCTCCCGAGACCGGGACAGGGGCGATCAGCCCCAGCATTTT.

The V call is TRBV12-3 or TRBV12-4, the J call TRBJ2-1, with a weak D call TRBD1 (6 bases). The germline V and J ends were trimmed by 6 bases and 4 bases, with 16 bases remaining between them. The CDR3 consists of 15 residues. The CDR3 DNA reads TGTGCCAGCAGCATATACAGGGCCCAGTACAATGAGCAGTTCTTC. It yields the protein CASSIYRAQYNEQFF.

This clonotype was picked up one time. The V and J genes are TRBV20-1 and TRBJ2-1; D assignment may be TRBD1 or TRBD2 (6 bases each). V was cut by 3 bases and J by 6 bases, with 15 bases left in between. CDR3 length: 14 residues. Germline CDR1 is DFQATT and CDR2 is SNEGSKA (reference sequence). The CDR3 loop is CSASIGTGANEQFF. The CDR3 DNA sequence: TGCAGTGCTAGCATCGGCACGGGGGCCAATGAGCAGTTCTTC.

This chain joins TRBV19 and TRBJ1-5; 8 bases are a match to TRBD1. Germline trimming cut 5 bases from V and 5 bases from J; bases unmatched to any gene: 5. The CDR3 has 14 residues. Germline lookup yields CDR1 LNHDA and CDR2 SQIVND (reference sequence). CDR3 sequence reads: CASSSGQGYQPQHF. The CDR3 DNA reads TGTGCCAGTAGTTCCGGACAGGGCTATCAGCCCCAGCATTTT.

This clonotype has only one observation. V is TRBV10-3 and J is TRBJ2-3; D is perhaps TRBD2 (6 bases). V was cut by 8 bases and J by 0 bases, with 15 bases left in between. Germline assignment: CDR1 ENHRY and CDR2 SYGVKD. The CDR3 spans 15 residues. The CDR3 sequence: CAIGETGLSTDTQYF. The CDR3 nucleotides are TGTGCCATCGGGGAGACGGGACTTAGCACAGATACGCAGTATTTT.

This clonotype was seen only once. The chain employs TRBV23-1 and TRBJ2-5; 10 bases are a match to TRBD1. TRBV23-1 is given ORF status, its function remaining uncertain. CDR3 length equals 17 residues. The V segment lost 2 bases and the J segment 5 bases; nucleotides outside the gene matches: 11. The CDR3 DNA sequence: TGCGCCAGCAGTCAAAGCCCCAGACAGGGGGCGCAGGAGACCCAGTACTTC. Its protein is CASSQSPRQGAQETQYF.

The CDR3 DNA is TGTGCCAGCAGTTACATCGGGGTAGGGTTGATCAATCAGCCCCAGCATTTT. It is translated as CASSYIGVGLINQPQHF. The chain couples TRBV6-2 or TRBV6-3 to TRBJ1-5; no clear D gene. Deletions cut 2 bases from V and 3 bases from J, with 17 bases between. This CDR3 is built from 17 residues. Germline V lookup: CDR1 MNHEY, CDR2 SVGEGT.

The chain carries TRBV7-3 and TRBJ2-3, with TRBD1 identical over 7 bases. This CDR3 is built from 14 residues. Losses at the gene ends were 5 bases for V and 2 bases for J; bases not matched to a gene: 4. Germline V CDR1 and CDR2: SGHTA, FQGTGA. The DNA of the CDR3 is TGTGCCAGCAGCCCCGGGACAGCCACAGATACGCAGTATTTT. Translated, it gives CASSPGTATDTQYF.

The chain is built from TRBV5-1 and TRBJ2-2, with a possible D match to TRBD1 (5 bases). Per germline, CDR1 SGHRS and CDR2 YFSETQ. The CDR3 runs 15 residues. The V and J ends lost 0 bases and 4 bases respectively, with 10 bases between them. CDR3 residues: CASSLEGVGTGELFF. The CDR3 DNA reads as TGCGCCAGCAGCTTGGAAGGGGTTGGCACCGGGGAGCTGTTTTTT. The full variable domain, in which reference TRBV5-1 and TRBJ2-2 provide the parts outside the CDR3, is KAGVTQTPRYLIKTRGQQVTLSCSPISGHRSVSWYQQTPGQGLQFLFEYFSETQRNKGNFPGRFSGRQFSNSRSEMNVSTLELGDSALYLCASSLEGVGTGELFFGEGSRLTVL.

This chain links TRBV20-1 with TRBJ1-2; D remains ambiguous. The CDR3 extends over 11 amino acids. Germline lookup yields CDR1 DFQATT and CDR2 SNEGSKA (reference sequence). The germline V and J ends were trimmed by 1 base and 13 bases, with 13 bases remaining between them. CDR3 loop: CSARAPPGCTF. The CDR3, as DNA: TGCAGTGCTAGAGCCCCCCCGGGGTGCACCTTC.

This chain links TRBV20-1 with TRBJ1-5; the match to TRBD1 covers 7 bases. There are 17 residues in the CDR3. CDR1 is DFQATT and CDR2 is SNEGSKA in the germline V gene (reference sequence). Trimming removed 6 bases from V and 0 bases from J; junction bases left unmatched: 14. The DNA for the CDR3 is TGCAGTGCGGTAAAAACAGGGGATCTTTATAGCAATCAGCCCCAGCATTTT. It codes for CSAVKTGDLYSNQPQHF.

This chain connects TRBV4-2 to TRBJ2-5; 12 nucleotides agree with TRBD2. The CDR3 totals 17 residues. V lost 2 bases, J lost 2 bases, and 6 bases stayed unmatched. Germline V gives CDR1 LGHNA, CDR2 YNFKEQ. CDR3 nucleotide sequence: TGTGCCAGCAGCCAACGGCCTAGCGGGGGGGCACAAGAGACCCAGTACTTC. Translating it yields CASSQRPSGGAQETQYF.

The chain links TRBV6-1 to TRBJ2-5; D is possibly TRBD1 (5 bases). V was shortened by 3 bases and J by 5 bases, with 16 bases between the two germline ends. In germline, CDR1 is MNHNS, CDR2 SASEGT. The CDR3 spans 15 residues. For the CDR3, the DNA is TGTGCCAGCAGTGACGTAGGGGTCTGGTTGGAGACCCAGTACTTC. Protein sequence: CASSDVGVWLETQYF.

CDR3 nucleotide sequence: TGTGCCACCAGCAGAGATAAAAATAGCCAGGGTCCGATCTACACCTTC. Translating gives CATSRDKNSQGPIYTF. The rearrangement links TRBV15 to TRBJ1-2; D possibly corresponds to TRBD1 (5 bases). Trimming stripped 0 bases from V and 10 bases from J, with 21 bases between. This CDR3 has 16 amino acids. Per germline, CDR1 LNHNV and CDR2 YYDKDF (reference sequence). Full variable domain (remainder filled in from reference TRBV15 and TRBJ1-2): DAMVIQNPRYQVTQFGKPVTLSCSQTLNHNVMYWYQQKSSQAPKLLFHYYDKDFNNEADTPDNFQSRRPNTSFCFLDIRSPGLGDTAMYLCATSRDKNSQGPIYTFGSGTRLTVV.

The chain links TRBV6-1 to TRBJ1-1; TRBD1 is a possible D gene (5 bases). From germline, CDR1 is MNHNS and CDR2 SASEGT. V lost 5 bases, J lost 2 bases, and 18 bases lay in between. This CDR3 is built from 16 residues. Here the CDR3 reads CASSPLWGKGNTEAFF. For the CDR3, the DNA is TGTGCCAGCAGTCCCTTGTGGGGGAAGGGAAACACTGAAGCTTTCTTT.

This clonotype has just one count. The chain links TRBV7-2 to TRBJ2-1; D possibly corresponds to TRBD1 (6 bases). V shed 5 bases and J shed 3 bases, with 11 bases lying between them. Germline CDR1 reads SGHTA; CDR2 reads FQGNSA. The length of the CDR3 is 14 residues. CDR3 sequence (DNA): TGTGCCAGCAGCCCCGGACAGTACTACAATGAGCAGTTCTTC. This sequence encodes CASSPGQYYNEQFF.